The TCR beta chain described here comes from a study of response to subunit inactivated influenza vaccine. TCRdb reprocessed the RT-PCR reads with MiXCR, giving one entry per CDR3 protein. The sample records around 600,000 distinct CDR3 sequences, about 11% being singletons. From germline, CDR1 is MNHNS and CDR2 SASEGT. The CDR3 loop spans 15 amino acids. Trimming took 5 bases from V and 5 from J, leaving 18 bases between them. This sample also belongs to another study, concerning T cells expressing NK-cell markers. That study adds: 5'RACE template switching built TCR beta cDNA with unique molecular identifiers. HCMV seropositivity characterized seven of the eight sequenced donors, and seronegativity one. An anti-gamma-delta TCR antibody confined sorting to alpha-beta TCR T cells across several of the experiments.

This receptor was obtained from a man aged 45-60 years who received an inactivated influenza vaccine. Sequences were derived from PBMCs from blood, sampled on the day of vaccination. The chain employs TRBV6-1 and TRBJ2-5, with D possibly matching TRBD1 (5 bases). CDR3 loop: CASSPLGRAAETQYF. CDR3 coding DNA: TGTGCCAGCAGTCCCTTGGGCAGGGCTGCTGAGACCCAGTACTTC.